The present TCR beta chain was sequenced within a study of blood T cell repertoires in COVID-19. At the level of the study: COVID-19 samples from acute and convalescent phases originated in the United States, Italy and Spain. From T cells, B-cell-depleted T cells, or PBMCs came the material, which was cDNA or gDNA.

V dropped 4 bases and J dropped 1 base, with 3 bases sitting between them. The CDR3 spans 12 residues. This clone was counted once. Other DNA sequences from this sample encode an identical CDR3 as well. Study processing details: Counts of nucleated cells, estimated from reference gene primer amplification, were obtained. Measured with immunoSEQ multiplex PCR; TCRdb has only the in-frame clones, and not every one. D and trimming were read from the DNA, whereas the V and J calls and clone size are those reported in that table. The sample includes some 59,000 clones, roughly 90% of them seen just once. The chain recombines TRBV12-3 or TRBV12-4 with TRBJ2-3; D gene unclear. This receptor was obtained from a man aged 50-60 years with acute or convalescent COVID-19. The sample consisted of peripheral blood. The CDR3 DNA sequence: TGTGCCAGCAGTTCGGGCACAGATACGCAGTATTTT. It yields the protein CASSSGTDTQYF.